This T cell receptor (beta chain) is drawn from a study of T cell responses to AZD1222 COVID-19 vaccine. CDR1 and CDR2 (germline): LGHNA, YSLEER. V trimming: 0 bases; J trimming: 4 bases; junction bases outside the gene matches: 3. CDR3 length: 16 residues. Sequenced by immunoSEQ multiplex PCR; TCRdb stores in-frame clones only, minus some. The data show roughly 80,000 clones, about 90% seen once. General study results and limits: After two AZD1222 doses, spike-specific TCR breadth and depth rose versus day 0. Most donors were white British and more were female, and clonal diversity was possibly underestimated.

In regard to this clone: No antigen is known for it.

This clonotype was sampled from an adult in good health. This rearrangement joins TRBV4-3 to TRBJ1-5, with 10 bases that match TRBD1. The sequences come from peripheral blood, collected on day 0 of MenACWY control vaccination. The CDR3 reads CASSQEGQGKNQPQHF. For the CDR3, the DNA is TGCGCCAGCAGCCAAGAGGGACAGGGGAAAAATCAGCCCCAGCATTTT.